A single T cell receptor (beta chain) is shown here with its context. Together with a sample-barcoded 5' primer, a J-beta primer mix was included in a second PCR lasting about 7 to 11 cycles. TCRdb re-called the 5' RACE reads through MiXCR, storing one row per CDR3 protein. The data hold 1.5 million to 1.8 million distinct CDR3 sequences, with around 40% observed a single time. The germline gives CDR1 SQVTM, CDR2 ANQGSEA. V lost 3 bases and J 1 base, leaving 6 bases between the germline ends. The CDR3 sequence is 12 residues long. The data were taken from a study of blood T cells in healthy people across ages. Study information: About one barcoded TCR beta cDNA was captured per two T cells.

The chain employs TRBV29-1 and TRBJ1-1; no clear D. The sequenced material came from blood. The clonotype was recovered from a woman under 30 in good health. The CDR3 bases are TGCAGCGTTGAGGAGGGGAACACTGAAGCTTTCTTT. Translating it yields CSVEEGNTEAFF.